These 18 T cell receptor beta chains were all obtained from the same sample, sequenced in a study of response to subunit inactivated influenza vaccine. TCRdb processed the RT-PCR reads anew with MiXCR; each CDR3 protein has one entry. The sample carries hundreds of thousands of distinct CDR3 sequences, around 18% recorded once. This material consisted of PBMCs from blood, taken around 5 days after vaccination. Receptors were obtained from a man aged 50 to 60 who received an inactivated influenza vaccine.

There are many counts of this clonotype. V usage is TRBV5-1 and J usage is TRBJ2-5; TRBD2 matches at 8 bases. Germline V gene data show CDR1 as SGHRS and CDR2 as YFSETQ. The trim removed 7 bases at V and 5 bases at J, leaving 10 bases unmatched. This CDR3 is 14 amino acids long. CDR3 DNA: TGCGCCAGCCGGGTAGCGGGAAGATCGGAGACCCAGTACTTC. The encoded protein is CASRVAGRSETQYF.

This chain links TRBV28 with TRBJ2-7, with a possible D match to TRBD2 (5 bases). Germline values: CDR1 MDHEN, CDR2 SYDVKM. This CDR3 contains 14 residues. The V end lost 5 bases, the J end lost 0 bases, and 11 bases lay between the germline ends. This chain's CDR3 is CASSRQRDSYEQYF. In DNA, the CDR3 is TGTGCCAGCAGTCGGCAGAGGGACTCCTACGAGCAGTACTTC. The full variable domain, in which reference TRBV28 and TRBJ2-7 provide the parts outside the CDR3, is DVKVTQSSRYLVKRTGEKVFLECVQDMDHENMFWYRQDPGLGLRLIYFSYDVKMKEKGDIPEGYSVSREKKERFSLILESASTNQTSMYLCASSRQRDSYEQYFGPGTRLTVT.

In its sample, this clonotype was seen a few times. This sequence joins TRBV5-6 and TRBJ2-1; 10 bases map to TRBD2. The CDR3 length is 17 residues. The germline gives CDR1 SGHDT, CDR2 YYEEEE. J was trimmed by 0 bases and V by 4 bases; bases with no gene match: 7. The CDR3 DNA is TGTGCCAGCAGCCAAGGACTAGCGGCGGCCTCCTACAATGAGCAGTTCTTC. Translated, it gives CASSQGLAAASYNEQFF.

This clonotype was counted at least ten times. The rearrangement joins TRBV20-1 to TRBJ1-3; D ambiguous. CDR1 is DFQATT, CDR2 SNEGSKA, per germline (reference sequence). Deletions cut 6 bases from V and 1 base from J, with 10 bases between. This CDR3 is 13 amino acids long. DNA for the CDR3: TGCAGTGCCCCTGGGCTTTCTGGAAACACCATATATTTT. The encoded protein is CSAPGLSGNTIYF.

This clonotype was recorded many times. V is TRBV12-3 or TRBV12-4 and J is TRBJ2-7; 8 bases align to TRBD1. The length of the CDR3 is 15 residues. The J segment lost 9 bases and the V segment lost 6 bases, leaving 16 bases of the junction unmatched. The CDR3 DNA reads TGTGCCAGCAGCCTTTCAGGACAGGGTTTTGGCGGGCAGTACTTC. As protein: CASSLSGQGFGGQYF.

This clonotype was detected many times. The chain links TRBV28 to TRBJ2-3, with 7 positions matching TRBD1. The V gene end was trimmed by 5 bases and the J gene end by 1 base; junction bases not matched to a gene: 9. Germline-derived CDR1 and CDR2 are MDHEN and SYDVKM. This CDR3 has 16 residues. CDR3 sequence (DNA): TGTGCCAGCAGTCGACCAGGGGGTAGGGGCACAGATACGCAGTATTTT. It encodes CASSRPGGRGTDTQYF.

The sample holds a few counts of this clonotype. This chain links TRBV20-1 with TRBJ2-5; TRBD2 aligns across 10 bases. After removal of 1 base from V and 9 bases from J, the junction contained 14 bases not matched to a gene. CDR1 DFQATT and CDR2 SNEGSKA come from the germline V gene (reference sequence). The CDR3 runs 16 residues. The CDR3: CSARVILAGAPRPQYF. The CDR3 DNA reads TGCAGTGCTAGAGTAATCCTAGCGGGAGCCCCGAGACCCCAGTACTTC.

This sequence joins TRBV15 and TRBJ1-2; D may be TRBD1 (6 bases). Per the germline V gene, CDR1 is LNHNV and CDR2 is YYDKDF (reference sequence). This CDR3 contains 14 residues. Trimming cost V 5 bases and J 8 bases, with 18 bases left between them. CDR3 region: CATSHFGTSGGYTF. CDR3 DNA: TGTGCCACCAGCCACTTTGGGACATCGGGAGGCTACACCTTC.

This clonotype was seen a handful of times. The chain has TRBV11-1 and TRBJ2-1; 15 nucleotides line up with TRBD2. The CDR3 length is 19 residues. V lost 1 base and J lost 2; bases outside the gene matches: 6. The germline V gene has CDR1 SGHAT and CDR2 FQDESV (reference sequence). The CDR3 DNA reads TGTGCCAGCAGCTTAGGGACTAGCGGGGGGGCTAAGCCCTACAATGAGCAGTTCTTC. The encoded protein is CASSLGTSGGAKPYNEQFF.

The V and J genes are TRBV29-1 and TRBJ2-1; 13 bases are shared with TRBD2. This CDR3 spans 17 amino acids. Germline V gene data show CDR1 as SQVTM and CDR2 as ANQGSEA. The V gene end was trimmed by 1 base and the J gene end by 5 bases; junction bases not matched to a gene: 8. DNA for the CDR3: TGCAGCGTTGAAGGGACTAGCGGGAGTGAAGTAGACAATGAGCAGTTCTTC. Amino acid sequence: CSVEGTSGSEVDNEQFF.

In this sample, this clonotype turned up many times. This chain uses TRBV13 with TRBJ1-1, with D maybe TRBD1 (5 bases). Germline V gene sequence: CDR1 PRHDT, CDR2 FYEKMQ (reference sequence). This CDR3 has 14 residues. Trimming cost V 4 bases and J 1 base, with 10 bases left between them. The CDR3 DNA reads TGTGCCAGCAGCTCCCGGGGCCGGAACACTGAAGCTTTCTTT. The encoded protein is CASSSRGRNTEAFF.

The genes are TRBV6-1 and TRBJ2-5, with 11 positions matching TRBD2. Losses at the gene ends were 6 bases for V and 5 bases for J; bases not matched to a gene: 17. Germline CDR1 MNHNS, CDR2 SASEGT. The CDR3 length is 18 residues. CDR3 protein: CASSPEELAGVSMETQYF. The CDR3 DNA sequence: TGTGCCAGCAGCCCCGAGGAACTAGCGGGAGTATCGATGGAGACCCAGTACTTC.

This clonotype occurred a few times. V is TRBV7-9 and J is TRBJ1-1; no firm D call. Germline CDR1 SEHNR, CDR2 FQNEAQ (reference sequence). Trimming took 8 bases from V and 4 from J, leaving 14 bases between them. The CDR3 has 13 residues. The CDR3 DNA is TGTGCCAGCCTAGGAAAGAGCTCCACTGAAGCTTTCTTT. Amino acid sequence: CASLGKSSTEAFF.

This clonotype was recorded a few times. The chain is built from TRBV9 and TRBJ2-3; TRBD2 matches at 7 bases. The V gene end was trimmed by 0 bases and the J gene end by 4 bases; junction bases not matched to a gene: 5. Germline-derived CDR1 and CDR2 are SGDLS and YYNGEE. The CDR3 has 15 residues. The CDR3 reads CASSVGSGAADTQYF. The DNA of the CDR3 is TGTGCCAGCAGCGTAGGGAGCGGGGCTGCAGATACGCAGTATTTT.

This clonotype was detected a few times. The V gene is TRBV7-3, the J gene TRBJ2-7; D remains ambiguous. CDR1 and CDR2 (germline): SGHTA, FQGTGA. CDR3 size: 12 residues. V was trimmed by 4 bases and J by 6 bases, leaving 10 bases between them. The CDR3: CASSSPPGEQYF. The CDR3 DNA follows: TGTGCCAGCAGCTCCCCCCCGGGCGAGCAGTACTTC. Full variable domain (missing parts from reference TRBV7-3 and TRBJ2-7): GAGVSQTPSNKVTEKGKYVELRCDPISGHTALYWYRQSLGQGPEFLIYFQGTGAADDSGLPNDRFFAVRPEGSVSTLKIQRTERGDSAVYLCASSSPPGEQYFGPGTRLTVT.

This rearrangement joins TRBV29-1 to TRBJ2-7, with unresolved D. With 3 bases removed from V and 12 bases from J, the gap between germline ends came to 6 bases. CDR3 length: 8 amino acids. The germline V gene has CDR1 SQVTM and CDR2 ANQGSEA. The CDR3 DNA sequence: TGCAGCGTTGAGCTGGGGTACTTC. Translation gives CSVELGYF.

Only a few counts were recorded for this clonotype. This chain connects TRBV20-1 to TRBJ2-7; D gene ambiguous. In germline, CDR1 is DFQATT, CDR2 SNEGSKA (reference sequence). The CDR3 spans 14 residues. V was shortened by 1 base and J by 3 bases, with 13 bases between the two germline ends. DNA of the CDR3: TGCAGTGCTAGAGGGGGTAGTTTTAGCTACGAGCAGTACTTC. Residues: CSARGGSFSYEQYF.

There are many counts of this clonotype. The chain links TRBV10-3 to TRBJ2-1; D may match TRBD1 or TRBD2 (6 bases each). The germline V and J ends were trimmed by 4 bases and 5 bases, with 15 bases remaining between them. Germline-derived CDR1 and CDR2 are ENHRY and SYGVKD. There are 15 residues in the CDR3. CDR3 loop: CAISASEGGDNEQFF. As DNA, the CDR3 is TGTGCCATCAGTGCCTCCGAGGGGGGTGACAATGAGCAGTTCTTC.